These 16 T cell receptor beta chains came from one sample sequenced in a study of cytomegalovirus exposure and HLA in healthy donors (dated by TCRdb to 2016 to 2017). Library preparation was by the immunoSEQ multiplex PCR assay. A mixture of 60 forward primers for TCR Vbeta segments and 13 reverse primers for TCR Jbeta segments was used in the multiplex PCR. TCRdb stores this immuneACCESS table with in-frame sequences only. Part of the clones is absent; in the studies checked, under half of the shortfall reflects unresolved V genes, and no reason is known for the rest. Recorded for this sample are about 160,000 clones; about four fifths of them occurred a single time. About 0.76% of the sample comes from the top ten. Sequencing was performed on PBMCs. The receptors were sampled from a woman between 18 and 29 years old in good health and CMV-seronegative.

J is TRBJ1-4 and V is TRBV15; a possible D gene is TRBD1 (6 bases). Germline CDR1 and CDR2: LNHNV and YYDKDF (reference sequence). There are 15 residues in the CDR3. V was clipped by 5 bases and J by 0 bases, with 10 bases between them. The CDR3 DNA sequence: TGTGCCACCAGCCTAAACAGGGCAACTAATGAAAAACTGTTTTTT. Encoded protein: CATSLNRATNEKLFF.

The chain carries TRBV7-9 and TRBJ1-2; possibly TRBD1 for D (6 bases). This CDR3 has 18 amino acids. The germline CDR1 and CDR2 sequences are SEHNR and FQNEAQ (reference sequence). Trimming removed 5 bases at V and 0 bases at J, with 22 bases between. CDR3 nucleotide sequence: TGTGCCAGCAGCCGGGCCCCGCCCCTTTGGACAGCTAACTATGGCTACACCTTC. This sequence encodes CASSRAPPLWTANYGYTF.

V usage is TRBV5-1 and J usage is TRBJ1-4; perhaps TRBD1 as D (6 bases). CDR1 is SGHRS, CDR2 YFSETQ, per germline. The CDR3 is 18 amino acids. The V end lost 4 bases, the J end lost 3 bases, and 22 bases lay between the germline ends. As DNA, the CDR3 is TGCGCCAGCAGCCCGGGCCCCCAGGGGCGCGCGGCTAATGAAAAACTGTTTTTT. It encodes CASSPGPQGRAANEKLFF.

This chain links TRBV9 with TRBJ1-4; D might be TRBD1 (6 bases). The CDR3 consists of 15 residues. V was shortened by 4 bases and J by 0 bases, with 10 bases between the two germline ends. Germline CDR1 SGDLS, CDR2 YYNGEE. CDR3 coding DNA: TGTGCCAGCAGCTTCAGGGGCGCAACTAATGAAAAACTGTTTTTT. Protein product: CASSFRGATNEKLFF.

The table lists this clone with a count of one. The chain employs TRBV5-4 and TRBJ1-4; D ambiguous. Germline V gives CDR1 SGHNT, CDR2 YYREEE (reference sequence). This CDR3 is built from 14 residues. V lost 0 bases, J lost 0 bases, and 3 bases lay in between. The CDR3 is CASSLGATNEKLFF. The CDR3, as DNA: TGTGCCAGCAGCTTGGGCGCAACTAATGAAAAACTGTTTTTT.

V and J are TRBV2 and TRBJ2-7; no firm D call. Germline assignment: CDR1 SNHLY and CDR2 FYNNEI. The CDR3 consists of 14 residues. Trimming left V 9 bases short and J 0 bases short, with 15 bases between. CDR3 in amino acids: CASQTARSSYEQYF. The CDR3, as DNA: TGTGCCAGTCAGACTGCTCGGAGCTCCTACGAGCAGTACTTC. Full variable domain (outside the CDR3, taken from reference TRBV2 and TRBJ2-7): EPEVTQTPSHQVTQMGQEVILRCVPISNHLYFYWYRQILGQKVEFLVSFYNNEISEKSEIFDDQFSVERPDGSNFTLKIRSTKLEDSAMYFCASQTARSSYEQYFGPGTRLTVT.

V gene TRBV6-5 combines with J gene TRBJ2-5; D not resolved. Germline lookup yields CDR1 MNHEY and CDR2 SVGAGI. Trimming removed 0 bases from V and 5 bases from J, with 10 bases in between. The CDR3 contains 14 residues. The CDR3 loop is CASSYSWQAETQYF. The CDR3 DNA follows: TGTGCCAGCAGTTACTCGTGGCAAGCGGAGACCCAGTACTTC.

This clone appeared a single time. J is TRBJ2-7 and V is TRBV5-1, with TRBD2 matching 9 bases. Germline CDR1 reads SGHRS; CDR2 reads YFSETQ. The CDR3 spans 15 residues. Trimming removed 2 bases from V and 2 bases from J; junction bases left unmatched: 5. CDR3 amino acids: CASSFTGTSPYEQYF. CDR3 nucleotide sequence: TGCGCCAGCAGCTTCACCGGGACTAGCCCCTACGAGCAGTACTTC.

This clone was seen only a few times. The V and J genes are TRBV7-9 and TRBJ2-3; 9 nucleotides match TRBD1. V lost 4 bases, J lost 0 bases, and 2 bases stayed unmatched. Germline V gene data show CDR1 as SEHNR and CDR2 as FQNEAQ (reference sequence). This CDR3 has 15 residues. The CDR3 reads CASSSGTGSTDTQYF. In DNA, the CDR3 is TGTGCCAGCAGCTCTGGGACAGGGAGCACAGATACGCAGTATTTT.

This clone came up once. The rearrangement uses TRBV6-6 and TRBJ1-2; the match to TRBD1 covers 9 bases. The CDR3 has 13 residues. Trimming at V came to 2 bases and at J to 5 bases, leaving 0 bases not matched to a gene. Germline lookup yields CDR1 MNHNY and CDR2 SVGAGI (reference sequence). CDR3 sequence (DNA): TGTGCCAGCAGTTACGACAGGGGGTATGGCTACACCTTC. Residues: CASSYDRGYGYTF.

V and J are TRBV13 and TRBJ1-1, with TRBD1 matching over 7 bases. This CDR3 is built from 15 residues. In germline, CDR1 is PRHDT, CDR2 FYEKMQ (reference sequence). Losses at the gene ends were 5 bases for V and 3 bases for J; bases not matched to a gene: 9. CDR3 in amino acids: CASSKTGTGHTEAFF. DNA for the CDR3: TGTGCCAGCAGCAAGACAGGGACCGGCCACACTGAAGCTTTCTTT.

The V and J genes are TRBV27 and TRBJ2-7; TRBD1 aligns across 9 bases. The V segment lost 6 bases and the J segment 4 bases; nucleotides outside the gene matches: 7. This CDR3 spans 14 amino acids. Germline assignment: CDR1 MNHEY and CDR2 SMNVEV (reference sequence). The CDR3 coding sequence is TGTGCCAGCAGACGACAGGGGGGGGGATACGAGCAGTACTTC. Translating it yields CASRRQGGGYEQYF.

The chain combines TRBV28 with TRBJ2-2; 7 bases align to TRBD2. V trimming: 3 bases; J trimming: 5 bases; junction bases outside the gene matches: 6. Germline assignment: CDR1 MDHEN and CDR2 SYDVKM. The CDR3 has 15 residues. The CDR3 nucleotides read TGTGCCAGCAGTTTTGCGGGAGCCGGAACCGGGGAGCTGTTTTTT. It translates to CASSFAGAGTGELFF.

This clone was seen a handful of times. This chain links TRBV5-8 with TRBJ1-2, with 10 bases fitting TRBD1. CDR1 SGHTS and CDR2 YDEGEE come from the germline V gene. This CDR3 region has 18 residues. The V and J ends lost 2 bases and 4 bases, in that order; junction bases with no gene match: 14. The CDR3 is CASSFLDRGGLWAYGYTF. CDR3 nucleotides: TGTGCCAGCAGCTTTCTGGACAGGGGGGGTCTGTGGGCCTATGGCTACACCTTC.

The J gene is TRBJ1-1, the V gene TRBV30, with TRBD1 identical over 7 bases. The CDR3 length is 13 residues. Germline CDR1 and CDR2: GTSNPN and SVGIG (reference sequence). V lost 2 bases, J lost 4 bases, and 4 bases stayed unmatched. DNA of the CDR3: TGTGCCTGGAGTACAGGGACAGTCACTGAAGCTTTCTTT. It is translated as CAWSTGTVTEAFF.

In nucleotides, the CDR3 is TGTGCCAGCAGTCCACTTTCGGGGACAGCCGGCAATCAGCCCCAGCATTTT. Translation: CASSPLSGTAGNQPQHF. The gene calls are TRBV2 and TRBJ1-5, with TRBD1 matching over 7 bases. CDR1 SNHLY and CDR2 FYNNEI come from the germline V gene. The CDR3 runs 17 residues. V shed 5 bases, J shed 2 bases, and the junction held 12 bases outside the gene matches.